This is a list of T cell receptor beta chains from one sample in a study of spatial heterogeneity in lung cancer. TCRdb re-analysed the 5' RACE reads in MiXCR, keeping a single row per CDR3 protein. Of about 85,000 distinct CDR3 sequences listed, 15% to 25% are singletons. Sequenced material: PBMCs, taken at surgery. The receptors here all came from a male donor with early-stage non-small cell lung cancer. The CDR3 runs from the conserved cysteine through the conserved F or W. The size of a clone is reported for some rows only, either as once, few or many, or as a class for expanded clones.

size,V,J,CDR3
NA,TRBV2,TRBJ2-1,CASKELAGAGLGQFF
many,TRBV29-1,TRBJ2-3,CSASRTHTDTQYF
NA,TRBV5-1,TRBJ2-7,CASSAISNSEQYF
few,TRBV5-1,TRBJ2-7,CASSITGTGDYEQYF
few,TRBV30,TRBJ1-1,CAWSGEGTENTEAFF
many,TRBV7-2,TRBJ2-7,CASSGTSGPYEQYF
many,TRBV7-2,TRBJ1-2,CASSQTGSYGYTF
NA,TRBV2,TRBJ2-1,CASRVDRGGVNEQFF
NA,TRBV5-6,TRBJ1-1,CASSLATPTEAFF
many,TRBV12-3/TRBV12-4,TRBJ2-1,CASSSEYDEQFF
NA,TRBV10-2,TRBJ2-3,CARSRTSADTQYF
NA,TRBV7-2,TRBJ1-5,CASSLAEGGQPQHF
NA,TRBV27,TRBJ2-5,CASSLSRTGNSGHTETQYF
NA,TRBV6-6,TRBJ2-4,CASSSQTSPVNIQYF
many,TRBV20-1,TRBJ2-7,CSANLGLAYEQYF
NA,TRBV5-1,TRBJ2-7,CASSLPTNEQYF
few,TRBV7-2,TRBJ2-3,CASSSGGLGGTDTQYF
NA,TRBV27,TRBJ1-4,CASSLGTLRNEKLFF
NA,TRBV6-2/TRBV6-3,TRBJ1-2,CASSYSTGDGYTF
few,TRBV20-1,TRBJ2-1,CSAPSSGRANNEQFF
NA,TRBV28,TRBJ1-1,CASTRSPTEVFF
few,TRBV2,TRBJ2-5,CASRGRSPRRQETQYF
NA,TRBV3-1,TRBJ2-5,CASSHLGARGTQYF
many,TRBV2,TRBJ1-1,CASSEQGTEAFF
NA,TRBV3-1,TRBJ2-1,CASSQVRKNNEQFF
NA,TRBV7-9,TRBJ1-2,CASSLVGTANYGYTF
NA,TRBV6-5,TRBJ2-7,CASSPGLPLAYEQYF
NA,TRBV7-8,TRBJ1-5,CASSLDPDQPQHF
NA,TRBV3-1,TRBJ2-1,CASRPSGLNEQFF
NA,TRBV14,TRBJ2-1,CASSQDSGTVYNEQFF
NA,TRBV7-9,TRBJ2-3,CASSSPGHGTDTQYF
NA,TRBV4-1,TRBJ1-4,CASSQVQGGNEKLFF
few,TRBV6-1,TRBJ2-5,CANSETSWAQETQYF
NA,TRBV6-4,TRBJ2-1,CASSPGSGSYNEQFF
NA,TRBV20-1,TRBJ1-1,CGARSGRFFTEAFF
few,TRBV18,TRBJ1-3,CASSPQGPSGNTIYF
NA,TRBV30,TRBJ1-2,CAWSVSPALTYTF
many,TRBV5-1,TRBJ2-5,CASSRGTGTQYF
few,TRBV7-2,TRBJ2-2,CASSLRQDTGELFF
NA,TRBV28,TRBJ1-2,CASSLYAGGNYGYTF
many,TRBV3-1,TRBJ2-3,CASSHPGLAGNREDTQYF
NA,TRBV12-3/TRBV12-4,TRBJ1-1,CASSFQGVANTEAFF
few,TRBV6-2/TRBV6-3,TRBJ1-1,CASSQRENTEAFF
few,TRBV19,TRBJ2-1,CASGQPKFF
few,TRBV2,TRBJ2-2,CASRGTSGNTGELFF
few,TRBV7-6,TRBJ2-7,CASSPRGLGAYEQYF